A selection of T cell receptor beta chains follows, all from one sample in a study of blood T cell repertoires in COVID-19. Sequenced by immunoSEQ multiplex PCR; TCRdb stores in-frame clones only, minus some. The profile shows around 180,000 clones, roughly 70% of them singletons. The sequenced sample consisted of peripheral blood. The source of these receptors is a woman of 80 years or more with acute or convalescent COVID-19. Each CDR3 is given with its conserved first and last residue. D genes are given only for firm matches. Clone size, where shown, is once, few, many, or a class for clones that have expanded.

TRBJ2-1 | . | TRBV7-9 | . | CASKRLENEQFF | TGTGCCAGCAAGCGACTAGAGAATGAGCAGTTCTTC
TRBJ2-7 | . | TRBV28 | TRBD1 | CASSFTPTGRTYEQYF | TGTGCCAGCAGTTTCACTCCGACAGGGCGGACTTACGAGCAGTACTTC
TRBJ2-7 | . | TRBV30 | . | CAWGASGVEQYF | TGTGCCTGGGGTGCATCAGGGGTCGAGCAGTACTTC
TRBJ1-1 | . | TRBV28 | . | CASSLDSVTEAFF | TGTGCCAGCAGCCTGGACAGCGTAACTGAAGCTTTCTTT
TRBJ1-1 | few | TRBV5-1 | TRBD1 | CASSLDRGYTEAFF | TGCGCCAGCAGCTTGGACAGGGGCTACACTGAAGCTTTCTTT
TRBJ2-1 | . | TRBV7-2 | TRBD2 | CASSPTSGRNEQFF | TGTGCCAGCAGCCCAACTAGCGGGAGAAATGAGCAGTTCTTC
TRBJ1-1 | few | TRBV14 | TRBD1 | CASSQVAGGVTEAFF | TGTGCCAGCAGCCAAGTTGCAGGGGGCGTAACTGAAGCTTTCTTT
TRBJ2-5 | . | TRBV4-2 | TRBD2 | CASSQMATLADQETQYF | TGTGCCAGCAGCCAGATGGCCACTCTAGCGGACCAAGAGACCCAGTACTTC
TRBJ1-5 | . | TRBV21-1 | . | CASSKETGQLGNQPQHF | TGTGCCAGCAGCAAAGAGACGGGACAGTTGGGCAATCAGCCCCAGCATTTT
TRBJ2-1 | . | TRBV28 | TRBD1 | CASSQTGDRQFF | TGTGCCAGCAGCCAGACAGGGGATAGGCAGTTCTTC
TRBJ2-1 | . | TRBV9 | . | CASSVAGLTGHEQFF | TGTGCCAGCAGCGTAGCGGGACTCACCGGTCATGAGCAGTTCTTC
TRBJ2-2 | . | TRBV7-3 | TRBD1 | CASSSRQGGTGELFF | TGTGCCAGCAGCTCCCGACAGGGTGGCACCGGGGAGCTGTTTTTT
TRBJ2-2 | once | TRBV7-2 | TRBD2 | CASSLWAGVNTGELFF | TGTGCCAGCAGCTTATGGGCGGGAGTGAACACCGGGGAGCTGTTTTTT
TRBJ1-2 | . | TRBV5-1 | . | CASSFGLLQVANYGYTF | TGCGCCAGCAGCTTTGGGCTATTGCAGGTGGCGAACTATGGCTACACCTTC
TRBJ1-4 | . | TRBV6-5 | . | CASRPGTQEKLFF | TGTGCCAGCAGGCCCGGGACACAAGAAAAACTGTTTTTT
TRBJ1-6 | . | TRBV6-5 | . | CASSTIRELNSPLHF | TGTGCCAGCAGTACTATCCGGGAACTTAATTCACCCCTCCACTTT